A single sample gave rise to the 28 T cell receptor beta chains below, sequenced in a study of T cells in Graves' hyperthyroidism and ophthalmopathy. TCR beta CDR3 sequences were amplified from RNA transcripts. First-round RT-PCR of the TCR CDR3 relied on the HTBI primer set. MiXCR, run by TCRdb on the multiplex PCR reads, gives a single entry per CDR3 protein. This repertoire shows some 800,000 distinct CDR3 sequences, roughly 40% found once; its top ten account for 8% to 9%. Sequencing was performed on blood. These receptor sequences come from a young man with Graves' hyperthyroidism.

Note on this clonotype: Relative to the germline gene, one junction end is altered; a read error may explain this. The V and J genes are TRBV9 and TRBJ2-2; D is ambiguous. Germline-derived CDR1 and CDR2 are SGDLS and YYNGEE. The CDR3 loop spans 10 amino acids. CDR3 residues: CASSVGGLFF. The CDR3 DNA reads TGTGCCAGCAGCGTAGGGGGGCTGTTTTTT. Using reference TRBV9 and TRBJ2-2 for the parts outside the CDR3, the full variable domain is DSGVTQTPKHLITATGQRVTLRCSPRSGDLSVYWYQQSLDQGLQFLIQYYNGEERAKGNILERFSAQQFPDLHSELNLSSLELGDSALYFCASSVGGLFFGEGSRLTVL.

The chain is built from TRBV29-1 and TRBJ1-5, with D perhaps TRBD1 (6 bases). V dropped 8 bases and J dropped 6 bases, with 20 bases sitting between them. Germline loops: CDR1 SQVTM, CDR2 ANQGSEA. The CDR3 has 14 amino acids. CDR3 protein: CSLGARGGGQPQHF. In DNA, the CDR3 is TGCAGCTTGGGGGCCCGGGGGGGAGGTCAGCCCCAGCATTTT.

In its sample, this clonotype was seen many times. This chain links TRBV2 with TRBJ1-6; D gene uncertain. CDR1 and CDR2 from the germline V gene are SNHLY and FYNNEI. Trimming left V 5 bases short and J 10 bases short, with 12 bases between. There are 13 residues in the CDR3. CDR3 coding DNA: TGTGCCAGCAGTCCTAGGGAAGAGTCACCCCTCCACTTT. It translates to CASSPREESPLHF.

On this clonotype: The junction shows a germline mismatch at one end, possibly a read error. The rearrangement links TRBV10-2 to TRBJ2-2; 9 nucleotides agree with TRBD2. Per germline, CDR1 WSHSY and CDR2 SAAADI. The length of the CDR3 is 16 residues. The CDR3: CASSYSTSGKTGELFF. The CDR3 DNA follows: TGTGCCAGCAGTTACTCGACTAGCGGAAAAACCGGGGAGCTGTTTTTT.

At least ten counts were recorded for this clonotype. The J gene is TRBJ1-1, the V gene TRBV7-9; D gene unclear. Looked up from germline, CDR1 is SEHNR and CDR2 is FQNEAQ (reference sequence). The CDR3 is 13 amino acids. Trimming stripped 4 bases from V and 0 bases from J, with 6 bases between. CDR3 coding DNA: TGTGCCAGCAGCTACACGCTGAACACTGAAGCTTTCTTT. It yields the protein CASSYTLNTEAFF.

The chain employs TRBV6-5 and TRBJ1-1; 10 bases map to TRBD1. V gave up 3 bases and J gave up 5 bases; unmatched junction bases: 6. The CDR3 runs to 15 residues. The germline V gene has CDR1 MNHEY and CDR2 SVGAGI. The CDR3 DNA reads TGTGCCAGCAGTTATTGGGGACAGGGGAGGACTGAAGCTTTCTTT. It yields the protein CASSYWGQGRTEAFF.

This clonotype has just a few counts. The CDR3 reads CASSSGVVRGPELNTEAFF. The CDR3, as DNA: TGTGCCAGCAGCTCGGGGGTTGTCAGGGGGCCGGAATTGAACACTGAAGCTTTCTTT. This chain links TRBV7-3 with TRBJ1-1; 8 bases match TRBD1. This CDR3 has 19 amino acids. Trimming cost V 4 bases and J 0 bases; bases outside gene matches: 16. Germline V CDR1 and CDR2: SGHTA, FQGTGA.

The table lists this clonotype with a few counts. The chain links TRBV9 to TRBJ1-3; 7 bases are shared with TRBD1. J lost 6 bases, V lost 3 bases, and 6 bases had no gene match. Germline values: CDR1 SGDLS, CDR2 YYNGEE. CDR3 length equals 14 residues. CDR3 sequence: CASSADREANTIYF. The CDR3 DNA follows: TGTGCCAGCAGCGCAGACAGGGAAGCAAACACCATATATTTT.

As to this clonotype: Since a much larger clone is just one base distant, this may be a read error. As the CDR3 is not closed by the conserved phenylalanine or tryptophan, this likely results from a read error. The rearrangement links TRBV7-9 to TRBJ1-1; D gene ambiguous. V gave up 4 bases and J gave up 1 base, with 7 bases separating them. The CDR3 consists of 13 residues. Per germline, CDR1 SEHNR and CDR2 FQNEAQ (reference sequence). CDR3 residues: CASSSQQNTEAFL. CDR3 sequence (DNA): TGTGCCAGCAGCTCACAGCAGAACACTGAAGCTTTCCTT.

A word on this clonotype: This may arise from a read error, as a much more abundant clone is one base away. It is likely a read error, because the conserved phenylalanine at the end of the CDR3 is missing. The V gene is TRBV10-3, the J gene TRBJ1-6; D unclear. The V end lost 0 bases, the J end lost 1 base, and 7 bases lay between the germline ends. This CDR3 spans 16 amino acids. Germline V gene sequence: CDR1 ENHRY, CDR2 SYGVKD. The CDR3 DNA reads as TGTGCCATCAGTGAGTCGAAGGTTTCCTATAATTCACCCCTCCACGTT. Its protein is CAISESKVSYNSPLHV.

Notes on this clonotype: A much larger clone is a single base away; this may be a read error. The chain recombines TRBV2 with TRBJ1-4; no clear D. The CDR3 runs 13 residues. The germline gives CDR1 SNHLY, CDR2 FYNNEI. The CDR3 nucleotides read TGTGCCAGCAGTGTACGGGGAGCTGAAAAACCGTTTTTT. This codes for CASSVRGAEKPFF.

The chain links TRBV2 to TRBJ2-7; 9 nucleotides match TRBD2. This CDR3 is 16 amino acids long. The germline CDR1 and CDR2 sequences are SNHLY and FYNNEI. Trimming took 5 bases from V and 3 from J; bases not matched to a gene: 11. The CDR3: CASSSEGGREGYEQYF. CDR3 DNA sequence: TGTGCCAGCAGTTCTGAAGGCGGGAGGGAAGGCTACGAGCAGTACTTC.

This clonotype was recorded many times. The CDR3: CSVVWTTRETQYF. For the CDR3, the DNA is TGCAGCGTTGTTTGGACTACGAGAGAGACCCAGTACTTC. The chain is built from TRBV29-1 and TRBJ2-5, with D possibly being TRBD2 (6 bases). The CDR3 runs to 13 residues. Trimming removed 4 bases at V and 4 bases at J, with 13 bases between. Germline lookup yields CDR1 SQVTM and CDR2 ANQGSEA.

The V gene is TRBV7-2, the J gene TRBJ1-1; 10 bases fit TRBD1. J lost 4 bases, V lost 4 bases, and 6 bases had no gene match. The CDR3 is made up of 15 amino acids. CDR1 is SGHTA, CDR2 FQGNSA, per germline. The CDR3 DNA reads TGTGCCAGCAGCTCGCGAGGACAGGGGGGCACTGAAGCTTTCTTT. It encodes CASSSRGQGGTEAFF.

A note on this clonotype: At one of its ends the junction is not consistent with the germline gene, which may arise from a read error. The rearrangement links TRBV5-5 to TRBJ1-5; no definite D call. Germline assignment: CDR1 SGHKS and CDR2 YYEKEE (reference sequence). This CDR3 has 14 amino acids. The CDR3 loop reads CASSLGEGNQPKHF. The CDR3 DNA reads as TGTGCCAGCAGCTTGGGGGAGGGCAATCAGCCCAAGCATTTT.

This chain links TRBV7-9 with TRBJ2-5; TRBD2 might be the D (6 bases). The CDR3 extends over 14 amino acids. The germline gives CDR1 SEHNR, CDR2 FQNEAQ (reference sequence). Deletions cut 2 bases from V and 5 bases from J, with 12 bases between. CDR3: CASSLMGGAETQYF. The CDR3 nucleotides are TGTGCCAGCAGCTTAATGGGGGGAGCGGAGACCCAGTACTTC.

The chain links TRBV5-1 to TRBJ1-3; possible D gene TRBD1, 5 bases. The CDR3 length is 14 residues. Germline-derived CDR1 and CDR2 are SGHRS and YFSETQ. Trimming removed 3 bases from V and 9 bases from J, with 16 bases in between. DNA of the CDR3: TGCGCCAGCAGCTCCCAGTGGGGGGATGGCACCATATATTTT. Protein: CASSSQWGDGTIYF.

In this sample, this clonotype turned up a few times. The gene calls are TRBV5-8 and TRBJ1-2; D is undetermined. CDR1 and CDR2 (germline): SGHTS, YDEGEE. V was pared by 0 bases and J by 2 bases, with 5 bases between. This CDR3 has 13 residues. The CDR3: CASSLVSNYGYTF. CDR3 DNA sequence: TGTGCCAGCAGCTTGGTTTCAAACTATGGCTACACCTTC. The full variable domain, its missing parts supplied by reference TRBV5-8 and TRBJ1-2, is EAGVTQSPTHLIKTRGQQATLRCSPISGHTSVYWYQQALGLGLQFLLWYDEGEERNRGNFPPRFSGRQFPNYSSELNVNALELEDSALYLCASSLVSNYGYTFGSGTRLTVV.

In its sample, this clonotype was seen a few times. J is TRBJ2-7 and V is TRBV6-1; the match to TRBD1 covers 9 bases. Unmatched junction bases numbered 11, after V lost 0 bases and J lost 5 bases. The CDR3 spans 17 residues. The germline CDR1 and CDR2 sequences are MNHNS and SASEGT. The CDR3 here is CASSEARTGAHIDEQYF. Written as DNA, the CDR3 is TGTGCCAGCAGTGAAGCTAGGACAGGGGCGCATATAGACGAGCAGTACTTC.

The chain employs TRBV5-1 and TRBJ2-5, with 10 bases matching TRBD1. The germline gives CDR1 SGHRS, CDR2 YFSETQ. This CDR3 has 15 residues. Trimming removed 4 bases from V and 5 bases from J; junction bases left unmatched: 8. The CDR3 DNA is TGCGCCAGCAGCCTGCGGGGACAGGGGTTGGAGACCCAGTACTTC. Its protein product is CASSLRGQGLETQYF. The full variable domain, completed using reference TRBV5-1 and TRBJ2-5, is KAGVTQTPRYLIKTRGQQVTLSCSPISGHRSVSWYQQTPGQGLQFLFEYFSETQRNKGNFPGRFSGRQFSNSRSEMNVSTLELGDSALYLCASSLRGQGLETQYFGPGTRLLVL.

The sample holds many counts of this clonotype. V and J are TRBV5-1 and TRBJ1-1; unclear D gene. The V and J ends lost 4 bases and 2 bases respectively, with 15 bases between them. The germline gives CDR1 SGHRS, CDR2 YFSETQ. The CDR3 is 15 amino acids. CDR3 sequence (DNA): TGCGCCAGCAGCGGGAAGACGCAGGTTAACACTGAAGCTTTCTTT. It specifies CASSGKTQVNTEAFF.

V is TRBV6-2 or TRBV6-3 and J is TRBJ2-7; 14 bases are shared with TRBD2. J lost 0 bases, V lost 5 bases, and 3 bases had no gene match. CDR3 size: 16 residues. From germline, CDR1 is MNHEY and CDR2 SVGEGT. CDR3 in amino acids: CASSGLAGGSSYEQYF. The CDR3 DNA reads as TGTGCCAGCAGTGGACTAGCGGGAGGAAGCTCCTACGAGCAGTACTTC.

This chain uses TRBV6-1 with TRBJ2-7; 12 nucleotides agree with TRBD2. The V and J ends lost 7 bases and 5 bases, in that order; junction bases with no gene match: 9. CDR3 length: 15 amino acids. Germline lookup yields CDR1 MNHNS and CDR2 SASEGT. CDR3 protein: CASTPLGLAGNEQYF. DNA for the CDR3: TGTGCCAGCACCCCGCTCGGACTAGCGGGGAACGAGCAGTACTTC.

The chain is built from TRBV13 and TRBJ1-6, with D tentatively TRBD1 (6 bases). Germline V gives CDR1 PRHDT, CDR2 FYEKMQ (reference sequence). This CDR3 has 15 amino acids. V was trimmed by 5 bases and J by 3 bases, leaving 11 bases between them. The CDR3 here is CASSLRGGYNSPLHF. The CDR3 region has the DNA TGTGCCAGCAGCCTCAGGGGAGGCTATAATTCACCCCTCCACTTT. The complete variable domain, with remaining parts taken from reference TRBV13 and TRBJ1-6, reads AAGVIQSPRHLIKEKRETATLKCYPIPRHDTVYWYQQGPGQDPQFLISFYEKMQSDKGSIPDRFSAQQFSDYHSELNMSSLELGDSALYFCASSLRGGYNSPLHFGNGTRLTVT.

The chain is built from TRBV7-2 and TRBJ2-2; 10 bases line up with TRBD1. The V and J ends lost 1 base and 4 bases, in that order; junction bases with no gene match: 9. The CDR3 is made up of 18 amino acids. Germline CDR1 and CDR2: SGHTA and FQGNSA. CDR3 sequence: CASSLDVSWTGGTGELFF. Here the CDR3 DNA reads TGTGCCAGCAGCTTAGATGTCAGCTGGACAGGGGGCACCGGGGAGCTGTTTTTT.

Ten or more counts support this clonotype. The chain carries TRBV10-3 and TRBJ2-7, with a weak D call TRBD1 (6 bases). CDR1 ENHRY and CDR2 SYGVKD come from the germline V gene. This CDR3 comprises 13 residues. Trimming took off 4 bases at V and 3 bases at J, with 10 bases between the two ends. CDR3 nucleotides: TGTGCCATCAGTGGTGGGGGCGGCTACGAGCAGTACTTC. Encoded protein: CAISGGGGYEQYF.

The genes are TRBV20-1 and TRBJ2-5; no clear D gene. Per the germline V gene, CDR1 is DFQATT and CDR2 is SNEGSKA (reference sequence). The CDR3 has 15 amino acids. Trimming took off 1 base at V and 3 bases at J, with 15 bases between the two ends. CDR3 amino acids: CSARAKGGLKETQYF. CDR3 sequence (DNA): TGCAGTGCTAGAGCCAAGGGTGGGCTAAAAGAGACCCAGTACTTC.

The rearrangement joins TRBV29-1 to TRBJ2-2; the match to TRBD2 covers 13 bases. The V gene's germline CDR1 is SQVTM and CDR2 ANQGSEA. V dropped 0 bases and J dropped 8; count of bases not matched to a gene: 9. The CDR3 has 17 amino acids. The CDR3 DNA follows: TGCAGCGTTGAAGACGCAGGACTAGCGGGAGTCGCGGGGGAGCTGTTTTTT. It yields the protein CSVEDAGLAGVAGELFF.